The 5 T cell receptor beta chains below all came from one sample that was sequenced in a study of blood T cells in healthy people across ages. Primers used in a second PCR of roughly 7 to 12 cycles were a sample-barcoded 5' primer and a J-beta primer mix. TCRdb passed the 5' RACE reads through MiXCR, listing each CDR3 protein once. The profile covers 950,000 to 1,200,000 distinct CDR3 sequences, with roughly two fifths appearing a single time and 13% taken by the ten largest. The sequencing input was blood. These receptors came from a man aged 18-30 years in good health.

This clonotype was observed a single time. One junction end does not reproduce the germline sequence, and a read error may be involved. V is TRBV2 and J is TRBJ2-3; the D gene is possibly TRBD2 (6 bases). The CDR3 sequence is 13 residues long. CDR1 SNHLY and CDR2 FYNNEI come from the germline V gene. The CDR3 loop is CAGRAGSTDTQYF. The CDR3 coding sequence is TGTGCCGGCAGGGCGGGGTCCACAGATACGCAGTATTTT. Filled out from reference TRBV2 and TRBJ2-3, the complete variable domain reads EPEVTQTPSHQVTQMGQEVILRCVPISNHLYFYWYRQILGQKVEFLVSFYNNEISEKSEIFDDQFSVERPDGSNFTLKIRSTKLEDSAMYFCAGRAGSTDTQYFGPGTRLTVL.

This clonotype was observed a handful of times. This chain uses TRBV12-3 or TRBV12-4 with TRBJ2-7; D perhaps matches TRBD2 (6 bases). This CDR3 has 14 residues. The V gene lost 0 bases and the J gene lost 2 bases, with 8 bases spanning the gap. Written as DNA, the CDR3 is TGTGCCAGCAGTTTAGCGGGCGGGACCTACGAGCAGTACTTC. Its translation: CASSLAGGTYEQYF.

The CDR3 spells CASSLNLAGVEQFF. The CDR3 DNA sequence: TGTGCCAGCAGTTTAAATCTAGCGGGAGTTGAGCAGTTCTTC. The rearrangement links TRBV12-3 or TRBV12-4 to TRBJ2-1, with 10 bases matching TRBD2. Trimming took 2 bases from V and 9 from J; bases not matched to a gene: 4. CDR3 length equals 14 residues.

This clonotype was counted only a few times. The chain uses TRBV12-3 or TRBV12-4 and TRBJ1-5; no clear D. Trimming left V 7 bases short and J 0 bases short, with 19 bases between. The CDR3 is 17 residues long. The CDR3 DNA reads as TGTGCCAGCACTTCCTTTGGCGGTACTCCTAGCAATCAGCCCCAGCATTTT. The encoded protein is CASTSFGGTPSNQPQHF.

The J gene is TRBJ1-2, the V gene TRBV14; TRBD1 matches 7 bases. J lost 8 bases, V lost 4 bases, and 10 bases had no gene match. The germline gives CDR1 SGHDN, CDR2 FVKESK. The CDR3 spans 14 residues. The CDR3 is CASSLARRGNGYTF. CDR3 DNA sequence: TGTGCCAGCAGCCTCGCTCGCAGGGGGAACGGCTACACCTTC.